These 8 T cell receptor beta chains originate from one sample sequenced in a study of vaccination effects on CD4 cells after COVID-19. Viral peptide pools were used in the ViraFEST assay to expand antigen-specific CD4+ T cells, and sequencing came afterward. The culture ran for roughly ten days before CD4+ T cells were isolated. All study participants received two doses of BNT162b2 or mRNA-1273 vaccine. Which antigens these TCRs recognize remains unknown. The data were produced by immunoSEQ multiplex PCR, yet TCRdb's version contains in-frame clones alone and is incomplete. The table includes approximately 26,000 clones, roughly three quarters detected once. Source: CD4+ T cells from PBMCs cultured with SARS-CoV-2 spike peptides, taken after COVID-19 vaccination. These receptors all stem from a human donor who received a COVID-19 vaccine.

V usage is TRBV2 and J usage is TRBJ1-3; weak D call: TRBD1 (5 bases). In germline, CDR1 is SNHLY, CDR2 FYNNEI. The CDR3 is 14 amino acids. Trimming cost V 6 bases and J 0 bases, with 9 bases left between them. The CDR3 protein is CASSQGFSGNTIYF. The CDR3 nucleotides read TGTGCCAGCAGCCAGGGTTTCTCTGGAAACACCATATATTTT.

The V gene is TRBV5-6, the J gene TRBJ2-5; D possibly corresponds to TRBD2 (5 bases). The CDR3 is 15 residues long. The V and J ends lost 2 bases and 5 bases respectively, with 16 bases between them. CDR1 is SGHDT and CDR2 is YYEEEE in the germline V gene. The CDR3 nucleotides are TGTGCCAGCAGCTTCGCCGGCGGGCTAATCGAGACCCAGTACTTC. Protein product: CASSFAGGLIETQYF.

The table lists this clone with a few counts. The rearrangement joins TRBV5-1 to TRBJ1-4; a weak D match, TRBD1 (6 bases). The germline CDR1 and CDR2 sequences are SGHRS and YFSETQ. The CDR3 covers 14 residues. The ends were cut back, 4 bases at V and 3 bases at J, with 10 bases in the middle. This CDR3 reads CASSQGGANEKLFF. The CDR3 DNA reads TGCGCCAGCAGCCAAGGGGGGGCTAATGAAAAACTGTTTTTT. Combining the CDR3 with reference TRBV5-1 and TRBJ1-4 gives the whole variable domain KAGVTQTPRYLIKTRGQQVTLSCSPISGHRSVSWYQQTPGQGLQFLFEYFSETQRNKGNFPGRFSGRQFSNSRSEMNVSTLELGDSALYLCASSQGGANEKLFFGSGTQLSVL.

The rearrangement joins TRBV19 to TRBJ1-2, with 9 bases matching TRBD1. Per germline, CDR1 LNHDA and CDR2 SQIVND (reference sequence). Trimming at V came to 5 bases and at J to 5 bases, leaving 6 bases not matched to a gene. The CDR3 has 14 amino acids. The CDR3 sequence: CASSRDRVSYGYTF. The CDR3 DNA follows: TGTGCCAGTAGTCGGGACAGGGTCTCATATGGCTACACCTTC.

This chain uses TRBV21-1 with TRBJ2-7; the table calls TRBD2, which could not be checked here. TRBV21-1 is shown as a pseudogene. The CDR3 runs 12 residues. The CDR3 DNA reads TGTGCCAGCAGAGTTCGGGGGTACGAGCAGTACTTC. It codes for CASRVRGYEQYF.

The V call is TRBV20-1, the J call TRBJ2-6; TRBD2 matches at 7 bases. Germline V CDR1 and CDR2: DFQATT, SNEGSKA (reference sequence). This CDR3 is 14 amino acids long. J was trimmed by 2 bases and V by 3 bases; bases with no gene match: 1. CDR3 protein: CSASGRAGANVLTF. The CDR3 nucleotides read TGCAGTGCTAGTGGGAGGGCTGGGGCCAACGTCCTGACTTTC.

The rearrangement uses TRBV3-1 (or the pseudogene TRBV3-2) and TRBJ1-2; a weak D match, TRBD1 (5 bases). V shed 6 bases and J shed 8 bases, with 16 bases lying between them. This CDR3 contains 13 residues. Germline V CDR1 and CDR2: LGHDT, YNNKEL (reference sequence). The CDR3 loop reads CASSRPLWGGYTF. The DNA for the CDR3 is TGTGCCAGCAGTCGACCATTATGGGGCGGCTACACCTTC.

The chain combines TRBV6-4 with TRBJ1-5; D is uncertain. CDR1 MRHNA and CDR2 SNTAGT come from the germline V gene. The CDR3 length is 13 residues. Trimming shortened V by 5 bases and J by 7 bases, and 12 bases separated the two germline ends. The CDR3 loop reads CASSPTSRQPQHF. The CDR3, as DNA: TGTGCCAGCAGTCCCACTTCGCGCCAGCCCCAGCATTTT.